Presented here are 5 T cell receptor beta chains from one specimen sequenced in a study of cytomegalovirus exposure and HLA in healthy donors. The PCR contained 60 Vbeta and 13 Jbeta primers. Only in-frame clones appear in the TCRdb table, and some are missing; sequencing was by immunoSEQ multiplex PCR. The sample data list about 55,000 clones. The specimen sequenced was PBMCs. These receptors were obtained from a man aged 50-60 years in good health and CMV-seropositive.

The chain couples TRBV18 to TRBJ2-1; tentative D call: TRBD2 (5 bases). This CDR3 region has 16 residues. Trimming took 6 bases from V and 4 from J, leaving 19 bases between them. The germline CDR1 and CDR2 sequences are KGHSH and LQKENI. CDR3 in amino acids: CASSNPGEGVYNEQFF. CDR3 nucleotide sequence: TGTGCCAGCTCCAACCCGGGCGAGGGAGTATACAATGAGCAGTTCTTC.

V usage is TRBV2 and J usage is TRBJ2-2; tentative D call: TRBD2 (6 bases). The CDR3 loop spans 13 amino acids. Deletions cut 6 bases from V and 3 bases from J, with 8 bases between. Germline V gene lookup returns CDR1 SNHLY and CDR2 FYNNEI. CDR3 sequence reads: CASRLAYTGELFF. CDR3 DNA: TGTGCCAGCAGACTAGCTTACACCGGGGAGCTGTTTTTT.

The chain uses TRBV14 and TRBJ1-6; the match to TRBD1 covers 10 bases. Per the germline V gene, CDR1 is SGHDN and CDR2 is FVKESK. This CDR3 is built from 14 residues. With V trimmed by 1 base and J by 10 bases, 1 base remained unmatched. CDR3 in amino acids: CASSQGTGGSPLHF. The CDR3 DNA sequence: TGTGCCAGCAGCCAAGGGACAGGGGGGTCACCCCTCCACTTT.

This chain links TRBV19 with TRBJ2-3, with TRBD2 matching over 9 bases. The CDR3 sequence is 16 residues long. V dropped 3 bases and J dropped 3; count of bases not matched to a gene: 7. CDR1 and CDR2 (germline): LNHDA, SQIVND (reference sequence). CDR3 loop: CASSIRSSGGTDTQYF. In DNA form, the CDR3 reads TGTGCCAGTAGTATTAGGAGTAGCGGGGGAACAGATACGCAGTATTTT.

A remark on this clone: The germline gene is not matched at one end of the junction; a read error may be the cause. The DNA for the CDR3 is TGTGCCAGCAGCGTAGTCCCAGCGGGAGGAACAGATAAGCAGTATTTT. It is translated as CASSVVPAGGTDKQYF. The chain carries TRBV9 and TRBJ2-3; 9 bases are shared with TRBD2. The CDR3 runs to 16 residues. CDR1 is SGDLS and CDR2 is YYNGEE in the germline V gene.